Given below is one T cell receptor beta chain in context. Antigen specificity is unknown. These data are taken from a study of shared clonotypes between healthy human individuals. General study findings and limits: With a handful of donors compared, 5% to 5.5% of naive CD4 clonotypes were shared. What limited the represented genetic and exposure-history diversity was the small number of donors.

Germline V gene data show CDR1 as MGHRA and CDR2 as YSYEKL. This CDR3 comprises 15 residues. V lost 3 bases and J lost 3; bases outside the gene matches: 7. CD45RO negativity and positive selection for CCR7 defined naive CD8 cells, a population that excluded terminally differentiated effector memory CD45RA+ cells. TCRdb's copy holds only in-frame clones and misses some; the assay was immunoSEQ multiplex PCR. The table includes around 2.1 million clones, about 93% detected once. Sequencing was carried out using naive CD8+ T cells from PBMCs. The receptor's source is a man aged 18 to 35 in good health. Some clones in this sample may be carry-over from other donors' samples. V is TRBV4-1 and J is TRBJ2-7, with TRBD2 identical over 8 bases. CDR3 loop: CASSHTGLVNYEQYF. The CDR3, as DNA: TGCGCCAGCAGCCACACGGGACTAGTGAACTACGAGCAGTACTTC.